This entry lists 16 T cell receptor beta chains sequenced from one sample in a study of T cell clonality in common variable immunodeficiency. The assay was immunoSEQ multiplex PCR, and TCRdb's table has in-frame clones only and misses some. The data show 15,000 to 20,000 clones, with none appearing a single time. General study points: In common variable immunodeficiency, TCR beta chains reportedly carried fewer deletions and N-nucleotide insertions.

Their target antigens are unknown. Sequenced sample: peripheral blood mononuclear cells. The receptors here all came from a human donor with common variable immunodeficiency.

CDR3 in amino acids: CASSRYYGTEAFF. The sequenced part of the CDR3 DNA is TGTGCCAGTAGTAGGTACTACGGCACTGAA. This rearrangement joins TRBV19 to TRBJ1-1; no firm D call. Sequencing ends 3 residues short of the CDR3 end; the germline J gene provides the rest. The V gene's germline CDR1 is LNHDA and CDR2 SQIVND (reference sequence). Trimming removed 4 bases at V and 4 bases at J, with 10 bases between. This CDR3 contains 13 residues.

In this sample, this clone turned up many times. The read ends 3 residues shy of where the CDR3 ends; the end is completed using the germline J gene. The chain employs TRBV7-3 and TRBJ2-7; D might be TRBD1 (6 bases). The CDR3 length is 13 residues. Germline V lookup: CDR1 SGHTA, CDR2 FQGTGA. V lost 5 bases to trimming and J lost 6 bases, with 14 bases between them. CDR3 sequence: CASSPTGMGEQYF. The CDR3 bases that were read are TGTGCCAGCAGCCCTACAGGGATGGGCGAG.

This clone was observed a handful of times. Read coverage stops 3 residues before the CDR3 terminus; the germline J gene supplies the remainder. This chain joins TRBV7-2 and TRBJ1-2, with TRBD1 as a possible D gene (5 bases). Germline V gene sequence: CDR1 SGHTA, CDR2 FQGNSA. Deletions cut 5 bases from V and 3 bases from J, with 10 bases between. This CDR3 is 13 amino acids long. The CDR3 DNA, read in part, is TGTGCCAGCAGCCGGAGGGGCTACTATGGC. This encodes CASSRRGYYG. The CDR3 as a whole reads CASSRRGYYGYTF.

This clone was seen more than once but under ten times. The read terminates 3 residues before the CDR3 end, so the remaining end is supplied by the germline J gene. The chain is built from TRBV7-6 and TRBJ1-3; D is uncertain. Germline V gene lookup returns CDR1 SGHVS and CDR2 FNYEAQ. The CDR3 is 14 amino acids. Trimming shortened V by 5 bases and J by 4 bases, and 12 bases separated the two germline ends. CDR3 bases read: TGTGCCAGCAGCGCTAAGGGTTTAGGAAACACC. It yields the protein CASSAKGLGNT. The whole CDR3 sequence reads CASSAKGLGNTIYF.

On this clone: Read sequence stops 3 residues before the CDR3 end, and the germline J gene provides the missing end. This chain uses TRBV7-2 with TRBJ2-5; TRBD2 aligns across 7 bases. The germline gives CDR1 SGHTA, CDR2 FQGNSA. V trimming: 5 bases; J trimming: 5 bases; junction bases outside the gene matches: 8. CDR3 length: 14 amino acids. The DNA read from the CDR3 is TGTGCCAGCAGCCCCCAGGGAGGGAGGGAGACC. It yields the protein CASSPQGGRET. From start to end, the CDR3 is CASSPQGGRETQYF.

This clone occurred a few times. The CDR3 is cut off 3 residues early in the read; its end comes from the germline J gene. The chain links TRBV19 to TRBJ2-3; D is ambiguous. Trimming left V 7 bases short and J 0 bases short, with 5 bases between. CDR1 and CDR2 (germline): LNHDA, SQIVND (reference sequence). CDR3 length: 12 amino acids. Partial CDR3 DNA: TGTGCCAGTACAGGAAGCACAGATACG. It specifies CASTGSTDT. The full CDR3 sequence reads CASTGSTDTQYF.

About this clone: The CDR3 is cut off 3 residues early in the read; its end comes from the germline J gene. This chain connects TRBV29-1 to TRBJ2-5; TRBD2 matches 7 bases. J lost 2 bases, V lost 5 bases, and 8 bases had no gene match. Germline V gene sequence: CDR1 SQVTM, CDR2 ANQGSEA. This CDR3 has 14 residues. CDR3 bases read: TGCAGCGTTTTGGGGGAAGCGGGACAAGAGACC. Its translation is CSVLGEAGQET. The full CDR3 is CSVLGEAGQETQYF. Full variable domain (outside the CDR3, taken from reference TRBV29-1 and TRBJ2-5): SAVISQKPSRDICQRGTSLTIQCQVDSQVTMMFWYRQQPGQSLTLIATANQGSEATYESGFVIDKFPISRPNLTFSTLTVSNMSPEDSSIYLCSVLGEAGQETQYFGPGTRLLVL.

About this clone itself: Coverage ceases 3 residues before the CDR3 finishes, and the germline J gene fills in the end. The J gene is TRBJ1-1, the V gene TRBV19; TRBD1 matches 8 bases. V lost 5 bases, J lost 6 bases, and 11 bases stayed unmatched. This CDR3 has 15 residues. Looked up from germline, CDR1 is LNHDA and CDR2 is SQIVND (reference sequence). The CDR3 spells CASSSATGGRPEAFF. The covered CDR3 bases are TGTGCCAGTAGTTCGGCTACAGGGGGTCGGCCTGAA.

This clone was seen a handful of times. Read data end 3 residues before the CDR3 end; the end is taken from the germline J gene. The chain links TRBV5-1 to TRBJ1-6; 7 bases fit TRBD1. CDR3 size: 15 residues. Germline CDR1 reads SGHRS; CDR2 reads YFSETQ. Losses at the gene ends were 3 bases for V and 7 bases for J; bases not matched to a gene: 7. The CDR3 sequence: CASSSAGTENSPLHF. The CDR3 bases that were read are TGCGCCAGCAGCTCCGCCGGGACAGAGAATTCACCC. Combining the CDR3 with reference TRBV5-1 and TRBJ1-6 gives the whole variable domain KAGVTQTPRYLIKTRGQQVTLSCSPISGHRSVSWYQQTPGQGLQFLFEYFSETQRNKGNFPGRFSGRQFSNSRSEMNVSTLELGDSALYLCASSSAGTENSPLHFGNGTRLTVT.

This clone was recorded at least ten times. Coverage ceases 3 residues before the CDR3 finishes, and the germline J gene fills in the end. The J gene is TRBJ1-2, the V gene TRBV19; 7 positions agree with TRBD1. Germline V gene sequence: CDR1 LNHDA, CDR2 SQIVND (reference sequence). After removal of 9 bases from V and 1 base from J, the junction contained 5 bases not matched to a gene. This CDR3 spans 13 amino acids. The part of the CDR3 DNA that was read is TGTGCCAGCTGGGACAGAGTTAACTATGGC. Residues: CASWDRVNYG. The complete CDR3 protein is CASWDRVNYGYTF.

Comment on this clone: Read data end 3 residues before the CDR3 end; the end is taken from the germline J gene. This sequence joins TRBV2 and TRBJ1-1, with no clear D. This CDR3 contains 13 residues. V was trimmed by 7 bases and J by 5 bases, leaving 14 bases between them. The germline gives CDR1 SNHLY, CDR2 FYNNEI. Incomplete CDR3 DNA: TGTGCCAGCATTGGTTCTACGCGAACTGAA. As protein: CASIGSTRTE. The entire CDR3 protein is CASIGSTRTEAFF.

In its sample, this clone was seen many times. The CDR3 end falls 3 residues outside the read, so it is completed with the germline J gene. The chain couples TRBV18 to TRBJ2-7; possible D gene TRBD1, 6 bases. V lost 2 bases and J lost 5, with 16 bases in between. CDR1 and CDR2 (germline): KGHSH, LQKENI. The CDR3 consists of 15 residues. The CDR3 reads CASSPSPQGSDEQYF. The part of the CDR3 DNA that was read is TGTGCCAGCTCACCAAGTCCTCAGGGGTCAGACGAG.

As regards this clone: The DNA ends 3 residues before the CDR3 does, and the rest of the CDR3 is filled in from the germline J gene. The V gene is TRBV18, the J gene TRBJ2-1, with D uncertain. CDR1 is KGHSH and CDR2 is LQKENI in the germline V gene. Trimming pared 3 bases from V and 7 bases from J, leaving 13 bases between. The CDR3 length is 14 residues. The CDR3 sequence is CASSPRNNPNEQFF. The part of the CDR3 DNA that was read is TGTGCCAGCTCACCCAGGAACAACCCTAATGAG.

This clone was detected a few times. The CDR3 goes on 3 residues after the read ends, and that part is filled in from the germline J gene. This chain links TRBV18 with TRBJ2-2; tentatively, D is TRBD1 (6 bases). Trimming stripped 6 bases from V and 0 bases from J, with 11 bases between. This CDR3 spans 15 amino acids. CDR1 is KGHSH, CDR2 LQKENI, per germline. The CDR3 region is CASSSDRTNTGELFF. The sequenced part of the CDR3 DNA is TGTGCCAGCTCCTCCGACAGGACGAACACCGGGGAG.

As regards this clone: The sequence runs out 3 residues before the end of the CDR3; the remainder is reconstructed from the germline J gene. This sequence joins TRBV29-1 and TRBJ1-2; 8 nucleotides line up with TRBD1. The CDR3 has 15 amino acids. V lost 0 bases to trimming and J lost 7 bases; unmatched junction nucleotides: 10. Looked up from germline, CDR1 is SQVTM and CDR2 is ANQGSEA. CDR3 sequence reads: CSVEDLNRGTIGYTF. Partial CDR3 DNA: TGCAGCGTTGAAGATCTGAACAGGGGGACTATTGGC.

For this clone: The CDR3 end lies 3 residues beyond the end of the read and is filled in from the germline J gene. The chain carries TRBV10-3 and TRBJ2-1; D possibly corresponds to TRBD2 (6 bases). V shed 6 bases and J shed 7 bases, with 19 bases lying between them. The CDR3 totals 15 residues. In germline, CDR1 is ENHRY, CDR2 SYGVKD. Here the CDR3 reads CAIRPIADPLNEQFF. The CDR3 bases that were read are TGTGCCATCAGGCCTATAGCGGATCCCTTGAATGAG.